The sequence of this T cell receptor (beta chain) was determined in a study of early T cells in non-severe SARS-CoV-2 infection. Study information: Unsorted whole blood bulk RNA was sequenced, with unpaired chains. Findings and limits, study-wide: Comparison of clonotypes with VDJdb favored anti-spike CD8 responses while missing private and CD4 specificities.

This CDR3 region has 14 residues. V was pared by 7 bases and J by 5 bases, with 14 bases between. The sample holds many counts of this clonotype. No antigen is known for it. As part of library construction, unique molecular identifiers were attached to individual cDNA molecules. TCRdb reprocessed the 5' RACE reads via MiXCR and lists one record per CDR3 protein. The sample has some 50,000 distinct CDR3 sequences, around 10% seen once. Sequencing used whole blood, obtained at baseline. The clonotype was recovered from an adult who was a healthcare worker with PCR-confirmed SARS-CoV-2 infection or an uninfected control (not recorded which). The chain has TRBV12-3 or TRBV12-4 and TRBJ1-4; D gene unclear. CDR3 amino acids: CASNLNGGNEKLFF. The CDR3 coding sequence is TGTGCCAGCAACCTCAATGGCGGAAATGAAAAACTGTTTTTT.